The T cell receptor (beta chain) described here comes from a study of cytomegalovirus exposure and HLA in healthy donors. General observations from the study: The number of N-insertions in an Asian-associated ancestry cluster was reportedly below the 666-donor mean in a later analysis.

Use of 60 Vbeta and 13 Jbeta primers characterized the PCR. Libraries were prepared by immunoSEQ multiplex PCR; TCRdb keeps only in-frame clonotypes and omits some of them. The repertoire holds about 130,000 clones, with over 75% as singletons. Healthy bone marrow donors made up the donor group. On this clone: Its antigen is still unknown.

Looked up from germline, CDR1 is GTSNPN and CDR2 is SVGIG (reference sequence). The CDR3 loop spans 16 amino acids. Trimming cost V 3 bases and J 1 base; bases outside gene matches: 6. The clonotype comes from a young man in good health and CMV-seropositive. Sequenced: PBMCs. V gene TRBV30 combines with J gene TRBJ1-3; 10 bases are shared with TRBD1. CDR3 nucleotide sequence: TGTGCCTGGAGGGGACAGGGGCAGAGGTCTGGAAACACCATATATTTT. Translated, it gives CAWRGQGQRSGNTIYF.